This TCR beta chain stems from a study of CD8 T cells in ankylosing spondylitis. Study observations and caveats: The authors reported significant enrichment of disease-linked clones in matched ankylosing spondylitis synovial fluid. Disease-linked clones bore a CD8+ phenotype, appearing relatively rarely in peripheral blood. A TCR beta motif of several highly homologous variants seemed to mark ankylosing spondylitis blood.

The sample holds a few counts of this clonotype. Its specificity is not known. TCRdb processed the 5' RACE reads anew with MiXCR; each CDR3 protein has one entry. Of approximately 540,000 distinct CDR3 sequences listed, approximately 11% were seen once; the top ten hold about 6.8%. Germline CDR1 SGHAT, CDR2 FQNNGV. The CDR3 runs 16 residues. J lost 15 bases, V lost 4 bases, and 18 bases had no gene match. The TCR comes from a male donor with ankylosing spondylitis. The material sequenced was blood, either unsorted or a sorted T cell fraction (not recorded which). V and J are TRBV11-2 and TRBJ2-1; 10 bases are shared with TRBD1. The CDR3 region is CASSSQLTGGAGKLFF. The CDR3, as DNA: TGTGCCAGCAGCTCCCAGCTGACAGGGGGCGCCGGAAAGTTGTTCTTC.